The 25 T cell receptor beta chains reported below all come from one sample, sequenced in a study of blood T cell repertoires in COVID-19 (dated by TCRdb to 2018 to 2020). The library relied on the immunoSEQ multiplex PCR assay. The clones in this table, taken by TCRdb from immuneACCESS, are in-frame only. Not every clone is retained; where verified, under half of the shortfall comes from an unresolved V gene, and the cause of the rest is unknown. Across this sample there are 150,000 to 200,000 clones, with roughly 80% seen only once. Of the sample, roughly 12% falls within the top ten clones. The source material was PBMCs or T cells enriched from blood (not recorded which). Receptors were obtained from a man in his fifties or sixties who had recovered from COVID-19.

V gene TRBV7-8 combines with J gene TRBJ1-2; D not certain. V was clipped by 6 bases and J by 4 bases, with 12 bases between them. From germline, CDR1 is SGHVS and CDR2 FQNEAQ. The CDR3 is 13 amino acids. CDR3 residues: CASSDLGSYGYTF. Written as DNA, the CDR3 is TGTGCCAGCAGTGACCTAGGGAGCTATGGCTACACCTTC.

V is TRBV5-8 and J is TRBJ1-5, with TRBD1 identical over 9 bases. Germline loops: CDR1 SGHTS, CDR2 YDEGEE. The V segment lost 5 bases and the J segment 6 bases; nucleotides outside the gene matches: 6. The CDR3 runs 14 residues. CDR3 coding DNA: TGTGCCAGCAGTACTAGACAGGGGGGTCAGCCCCAGCATTTT. This encodes CASSTRQGGQPQHF.

This chain links TRBV5-1 with TRBJ2-7; 14 bases agree with TRBD2. V was clipped by 0 bases and J by 4 bases; unmatched bases: 6. Germline V gene lookup returns CDR1 SGHRS and CDR2 YFSETQ. This CDR3 region has 17 residues. Written as DNA, the CDR3 is TGCGCCAGCAGCTTGGCTGGGGGACTAGCGGGGGCTTACGAGCAGTACTTC. It encodes CASSLAGGLAGAYEQYF.

This clone was detected once. V usage is TRBV3-1 (or the pseudogene TRBV3-2) and J usage is TRBJ2-1; no clear D gene. V gave up 4 bases and J gave up 8 bases, with 15 bases separating them. From germline, CDR1 is LGHDT and CDR2 YNNKEL (reference sequence). This CDR3 region has 14 residues. The CDR3 loop is CASSPHPKTHEQFF. CDR3 in DNA: TGTGCCAGCAGCCCCCATCCTAAAACCCATGAGCAGTTCTTC.

The chain is built from TRBV28 and TRBJ1-6, with D possibly being TRBD1 (6 bases). Germline assignment: CDR1 MDHEN and CDR2 SYDVKM. The CDR3 is made up of 17 amino acids. Trimming took off 10 bases at V and 0 bases at J, with 19 bases between the two ends. The CDR3 DNA reads as TGTGCCATCCAAGGGGGTCACCCGAGCTCCTATAATTCACCCCTCCACTTT. This encodes CAIQGGHPSSYNSPLHF.

The chain links TRBV19 to TRBJ1-1, with 7 positions matching TRBD1. Germline CDR1 and CDR2: LNHDA and SQIVND (reference sequence). This CDR3 comprises 14 residues. V was clipped by 6 bases and J by 1 base; unmatched bases: 5. DNA of the CDR3: TGTGCCAGTAGCCCCGGGACAGCGAACACTGAAGCTTTCTTT. It is translated as CASSPGTANTEAFF.

Only one count was recorded for this clone. The identical CDR3 is also encoded by other nucleotide sequences in the sample. The V call is TRBV9, the J call TRBJ1-2, with TRBD1 matching 8 bases. The V gene's germline CDR1 is SGDLS and CDR2 YYNGEE. With 4 bases clipped from V and 0 bases from J, the junction kept 5 bases outside the gene matches. CDR3 length: 15 residues. This CDR3 reads CASSPRTGSNYGYTF. CDR3 sequence (DNA): TGTGCCAGCAGCCCCCGGACAGGGTCTAACTATGGCTACACCTTC.

The V gene is TRBV7-9, the J gene TRBJ2-5, with D perhaps matching TRBD2 (6 bases). Germline-derived CDR1 and CDR2 are SEHNR and FQNEAQ (reference sequence). V lost 1 base to trimming and J lost 4 bases, with 19 bases between them. CDR3 length: 17 residues. The CDR3 sequence: CASSLGGGTGGRETQYF. CDR3 nucleotide sequence: TGTGCCAGCAGCTTAGGTGGGGGGACCGGGGGACGAGAGACCCAGTACTTC.

The V gene is TRBV3-1 (or the pseudogene TRBV3-2), the J gene TRBJ1-2, with D possibly matching TRBD1 (6 bases). The CDR3 sequence is 18 residues long. V shed 0 bases and J shed 0 bases, with 17 bases lying between them. Germline V gene sequence: CDR1 LGHDT, CDR2 YNNKEL (reference sequence). The chain's CDR3 is CASSQDIGVQGANYGYTF. The CDR3 DNA reads TGTGCCAGCAGCCAAGATATAGGGGTACAGGGAGCTAACTATGGCTACACCTTC.

This chain links TRBV3-1 (or the pseudogene TRBV3-2) with TRBJ2-1; 10 bases match TRBD2. Germline assignment: CDR1 LGHDT and CDR2 YNNKEL (reference sequence). The CDR3 is 16 residues long. V lost 4 bases, J lost 8 bases, and 11 bases stayed unmatched. In DNA, the CDR3 is TGTGCCAGCAGCCCTAGTAGCGGGGGGCCGTCCGATGAGCAGTTCTTC. Translated: CASSPSSGGPSDEQFF.

The chain uses TRBV24-1 and TRBJ2-3; D unresolved. In germline, CDR1 is KGHDR, CDR2 SFDVKD. Trimming took 0 bases from V and 6 from J, leaving 15 bases between them. The CDR3 loop spans 16 amino acids. Written as DNA, the CDR3 is TGTGCCACCAGTGATTTGCGGGTCGTCCCCCGGGATACGCAGTATTTT. Translating gives CATSDLRVVPRDTQYF.

The chain employs TRBV27 and TRBJ2-7, with 8 nucleotides matching TRBD2. This CDR3 region has 16 residues. Trimming took 6 bases from V and 1 from J; bases not matched to a gene: 11. Per the germline V gene, CDR1 is MNHEY and CDR2 is SMNVEV (reference sequence). CDR3: CASSPPTSGGSYEQYF. The DNA for the CDR3 is TGTGCCAGCAGCCCTCCTACGAGCGGGGGATCCTACGAGCAGTACTTC.

The chain couples TRBV7-8 to TRBJ2-1; 7 bases align to TRBD2. V was pared by 5 bases and J by 4 bases, with 8 bases of the junction left unmatched. Per the germline V gene, CDR1 is SGHVS and CDR2 is FQNEAQ. The CDR3 runs to 15 residues. CDR3 sequence: CASSTTRGRYNEQFF. DNA of the CDR3: TGTGCCAGCAGCACTACGCGGGGGAGGTACAATGAGCAGTTCTTC.

The V and J genes are TRBV29-1 and TRBJ1-2; D gene unclear. V lost 6 bases and J 6 bases, leaving 14 bases between the germline ends. This CDR3 comprises 12 residues. The V gene's germline CDR1 is SQVTM and CDR2 ANQGSEA. In DNA form, the CDR3 reads TGCAGCGTCACGGACGGAGGCAATGGCTACACCTTC. Translated: CSVTDGGNGYTF.

The chain has TRBV7-9 and TRBJ2-5; no definite D call. There are 11 residues in the CDR3. V was cut by 6 bases and J by 4 bases, with 6 bases left in between. From germline, CDR1 is SEHNR and CDR2 FQNEAQ (reference sequence). DNA for the CDR3: TGTGCCAGCAGGGCCCGAGAGACCCAGTACTTC. This sequence encodes CASRARETQYF. Full variable domain (remainder filled in from reference TRBV7-9 and TRBJ2-5): DTGVSQNPRHKITKRGQNVTFRCDPISEHNRLYWYRQTLGQGPEFLTYFQNEAQLEKSRLLSDRFSAERPKGSFSTLEIQRTEQGDSAMYLCASRARETQYFGPGTRLLVL.

J is TRBJ1-6 and V is TRBV27; D possibly corresponds to TRBD1 (6 bases). V lost 8 bases and J lost 7, with 15 bases in between. Germline-derived CDR1 and CDR2 are MNHEY and SMNVEV (reference sequence). The CDR3 length is 14 residues. This CDR3 reads CASGKQGRNSPLHF. In DNA, the CDR3 is TGTGCCAGCGGTAAACAGGGTCGGAATTCACCCCTCCACTTT.

This chain uses TRBV28 with TRBJ1-5; D ambiguous. V dropped 7 bases and J dropped 7 bases, with 17 bases sitting between them. Looked up from germline, CDR1 is MDHEN and CDR2 is SYDVKM. This CDR3 has 14 amino acids. The CDR3 sequence: CASNLRDSRQPQHF. CDR3 bases: TGTGCCAGCAACTTGAGGGATTCTAGGCAGCCCCAGCATTTT. The variable domain in full, with the rest retrieved from reference TRBV28 and TRBJ1-5, is DVKVTQSSRYLVKRTGEKVFLECVQDMDHENMFWYRQDPGLGLRLIYFSYDVKMKEKGDIPEGYSVSREKKERFSLILESASTNQTSMYLCASNLRDSRQPQHFGDGTRLSIL.

The chain joins TRBV18 to TRBJ1-2, with TRBD1 as a possible D gene (5 bases). The V gene lost 3 bases and the J gene lost 4 bases, with 15 bases spanning the gap. Germline assignment: CDR1 KGHSH and CDR2 LQKENI. There are 15 residues in the CDR3. CDR3 DNA: TGTGCCAGCTCACCGGGGACTATGACTACCTATGGCTACACCTTC. Translation: CASSPGTMTTYGYTF.

This clone was seen more than once but under ten times. The J gene is TRBJ2-3, the V gene TRBV4-1; the D is unclear. V was pared by 1 base and J by 2 bases, with 10 bases between. CDR1 and CDR2 from the germline V gene are MGHRA and YSYEKL. This CDR3 spans 15 amino acids. The CDR3 here is CASSQVAPHTDTQYF. The DNA of the CDR3 is TGCGCCAGCAGCCAAGTAGCTCCGCACACAGATACGCAGTATTTT.

The chain couples TRBV19 to TRBJ1-1, with D tentatively TRBD1 (5 bases). Between the trimmed V and J ends, which lost 7 bases and 0 bases, there was a span of 15 bases. The germline V gene encodes CDR1 LNHDA and CDR2 SQIVND (reference sequence). The CDR3 extends over 15 amino acids. CDR3 residues: CASTRGRQLNTEAFF. The DNA for the CDR3 is TGTGCCAGTACCCGGGGGAGGCAGTTGAACACTGAAGCTTTCTTT.

This rearrangement joins TRBV3-1 (or the pseudogene TRBV3-2) to TRBJ1-4; D unclear. Trimming stripped 0 bases from V and 15 bases from J, with 14 bases between. The germline gives CDR1 LGHDT, CDR2 YNNKEL (reference sequence). There are 13 residues in the CDR3. The CDR3 spells CASSQDPVGPVFF. CDR3 coding DNA: TGTGCCAGCAGCCAAGATCCGGTGGGCCCAGTGTTTTTT.

CDR3 sequence (DNA): TGTGCCAGCAGTGAGATGGTTCCGGGGGGCTACACCTTC. It is translated as CASSEMVPGGYTF. The V gene is TRBV2, the J gene TRBJ1-2; D unclear. Trimming stripped 3 bases from V and 8 bases from J, with 13 bases between. The CDR3 spans 13 residues. CDR1 is SNHLY and CDR2 is FYNNEI in the germline V gene.

This clone has a handful of counts. The rearrangement links TRBV7-9 to TRBJ1-6; D may be TRBD1 (6 bases). This CDR3 has 17 residues. Between the trimmed V and J ends, which lost 6 bases and 5 bases, there was a span of 20 bases. Germline-derived CDR1 and CDR2 are SEHNR and FQNEAQ (reference sequence). CDR3 nucleotides: TGTGCCAGCAGTCCTCTCTATCCGGACAGAGATAATTCACCCCTCCACTTT. This translates into CASSPLYPDRDNSPLHF.

V and J are TRBV6-1 and TRBJ2-1, with 10 nucleotides matching TRBD2. Per germline, CDR1 MNHNS and CDR2 SASEGT. The junction had 4 bases not matched to a gene; V was cut back by 2 bases and J by 3 bases. There are 16 residues in the CDR3. CDR3 region: CASSELLAGVYNEQFF. CDR3 DNA: TGTGCCAGCAGTGAACTCCTAGCGGGGGTCTACAATGAGCAGTTCTTC.

This chain uses TRBV6-5 with TRBJ1-2; possibly TRBD1 for D (5 bases). The CDR3 has 14 residues. Germline loops: CDR1 MNHEY, CDR2 SVGAGI. Trimming cost V 0 bases and J 8 bases, with 13 bases left between them. The CDR3 region has the DNA TGTGCCAGCAGTTACTCGAGGCAGGGAACGGGCTACACCTTC. Translating gives CASSYSRQGTGYTF.